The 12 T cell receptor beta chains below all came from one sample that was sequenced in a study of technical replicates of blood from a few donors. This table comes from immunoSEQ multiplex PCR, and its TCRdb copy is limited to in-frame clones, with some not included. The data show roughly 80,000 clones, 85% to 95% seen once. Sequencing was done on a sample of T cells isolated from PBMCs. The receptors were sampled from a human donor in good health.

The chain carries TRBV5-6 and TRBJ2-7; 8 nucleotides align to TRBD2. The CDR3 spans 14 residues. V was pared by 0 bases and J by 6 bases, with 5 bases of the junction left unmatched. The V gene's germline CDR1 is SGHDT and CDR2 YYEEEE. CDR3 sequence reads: CASSLGLASGEQYF. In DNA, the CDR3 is TGTGCCAGCAGCTTGGGACTAGCGAGCGGCGAGCAGTACTTC.

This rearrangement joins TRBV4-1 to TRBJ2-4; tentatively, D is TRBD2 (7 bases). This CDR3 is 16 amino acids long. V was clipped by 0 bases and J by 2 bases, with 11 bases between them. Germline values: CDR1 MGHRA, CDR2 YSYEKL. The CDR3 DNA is TGCGCCAGCAGCCAAGATGGGGGGGCGACCAAAAACATTCAGTACTTC. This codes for CASSQDGGATKNIQYF.

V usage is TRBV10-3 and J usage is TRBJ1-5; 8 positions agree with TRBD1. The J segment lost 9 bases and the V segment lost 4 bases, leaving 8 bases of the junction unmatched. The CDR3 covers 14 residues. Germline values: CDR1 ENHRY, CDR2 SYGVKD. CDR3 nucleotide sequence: TGTGCCATCAGTGCGACAGGGGAGGATCGGCCCCAGCATTTT. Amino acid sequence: CAISATGEDRPQHF.

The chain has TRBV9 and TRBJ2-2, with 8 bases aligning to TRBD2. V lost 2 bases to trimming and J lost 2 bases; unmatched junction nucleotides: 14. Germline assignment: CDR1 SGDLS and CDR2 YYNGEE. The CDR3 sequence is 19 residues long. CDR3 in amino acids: CASSVQWTSREGNTGELFF. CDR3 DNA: TGTGCCAGCAGCGTCCAATGGACTAGCAGGGAGGGTAACACCGGGGAGCTGTTTTTT.

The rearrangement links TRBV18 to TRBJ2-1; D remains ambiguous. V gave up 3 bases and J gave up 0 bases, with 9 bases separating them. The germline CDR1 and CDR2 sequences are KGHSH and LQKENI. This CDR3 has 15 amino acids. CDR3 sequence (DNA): TGTGCCAGCTCACCGGTGGCTTCCTCCTACAATGAGCAGTTCTTC. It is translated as CASSPVASSYNEQFF.

CDR3 in amino acids: CASSLFGSGRETQYF. CDR3 DNA: TGCGCCAGCAGCTTGTTCGGGAGTGGGCGAGAGACCCAGTACTTC. This chain uses TRBV5-1 with TRBJ2-5; D is perhaps TRBD2 (6 bases). The CDR3 totals 15 residues. V was cut by 1 base and J by 4 bases, with 14 bases left in between. The germline V gene has CDR1 SGHRS and CDR2 YFSETQ. Together with reference TRBV5-1 and TRBJ2-5, the CDR3 gives the full variable domain: KAGVTQTPRYLIKTRGQQVTLSCSPISGHRSVSWYQQTPGQGLQFLFEYFSETQRNKGNFPGRFSGRQFSNSRSEMNVSTLELGDSALYLCASSLFGSGRETQYFGPGTRLLVL.

CDR3 region: CASSESGGHGYTF. As DNA, the CDR3 is TGTGCCAGCAGTGAATCCGGAGGGCATGGCTACACCTTC. The rearrangement joins TRBV25-1 to TRBJ1-2; D gene uncertain. Trimming stripped 1 base from V and 6 bases from J, with 9 bases between. CDR1 and CDR2 (germline): MGHDK, SYGVNS. There are 13 residues in the CDR3.

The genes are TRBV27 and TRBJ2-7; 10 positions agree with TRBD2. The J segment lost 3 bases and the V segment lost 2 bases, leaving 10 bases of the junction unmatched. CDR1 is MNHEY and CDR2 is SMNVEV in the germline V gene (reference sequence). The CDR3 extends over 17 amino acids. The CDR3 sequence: CASSLRFPGLAVYEQYF. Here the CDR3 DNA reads TGTGCCAGCAGTTTAAGATTCCCCGGACTAGCGGTCTACGAGCAGTACTTC.

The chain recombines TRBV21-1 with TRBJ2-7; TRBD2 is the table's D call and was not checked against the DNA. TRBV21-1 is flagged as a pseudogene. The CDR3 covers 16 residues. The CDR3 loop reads CASSPGGARPEGEQYF. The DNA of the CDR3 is TGTGCCAGCAGCCCCGGGGGGGCCCGCCCAGAAGGCGAGCAGTACTTC.

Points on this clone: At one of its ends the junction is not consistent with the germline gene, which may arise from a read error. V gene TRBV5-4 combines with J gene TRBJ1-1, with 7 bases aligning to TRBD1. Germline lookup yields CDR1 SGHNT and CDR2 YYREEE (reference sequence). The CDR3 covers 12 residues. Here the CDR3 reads CASSVVGTALLF. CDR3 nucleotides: TGTGCCAGCAGCGTAGTCGGGACAGCGTTGCTCTTT.

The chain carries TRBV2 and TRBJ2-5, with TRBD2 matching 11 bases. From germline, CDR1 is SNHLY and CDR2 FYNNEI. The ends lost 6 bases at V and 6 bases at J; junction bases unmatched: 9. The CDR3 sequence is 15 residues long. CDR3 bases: TGTGCCAGCAGAGAACTAGCGGGAGTCGTCAAGACCCAGTACTTC. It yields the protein CASRELAGVVKTQYF.

The CDR3 spells CASSQGTVNPEAFF. CDR3 coding DNA: TGCGCCAGCAGCCAAGGGACAGTCAACCCTGAAGCTTTCTTT. The chain uses TRBV5-1 and TRBJ1-1, with TRBD1 identical over 7 bases. From germline, CDR1 is SGHRS and CDR2 YFSETQ. The CDR3 sequence is 14 residues long. With V trimmed by 4 bases and J by 6 bases, 9 bases remained unmatched.